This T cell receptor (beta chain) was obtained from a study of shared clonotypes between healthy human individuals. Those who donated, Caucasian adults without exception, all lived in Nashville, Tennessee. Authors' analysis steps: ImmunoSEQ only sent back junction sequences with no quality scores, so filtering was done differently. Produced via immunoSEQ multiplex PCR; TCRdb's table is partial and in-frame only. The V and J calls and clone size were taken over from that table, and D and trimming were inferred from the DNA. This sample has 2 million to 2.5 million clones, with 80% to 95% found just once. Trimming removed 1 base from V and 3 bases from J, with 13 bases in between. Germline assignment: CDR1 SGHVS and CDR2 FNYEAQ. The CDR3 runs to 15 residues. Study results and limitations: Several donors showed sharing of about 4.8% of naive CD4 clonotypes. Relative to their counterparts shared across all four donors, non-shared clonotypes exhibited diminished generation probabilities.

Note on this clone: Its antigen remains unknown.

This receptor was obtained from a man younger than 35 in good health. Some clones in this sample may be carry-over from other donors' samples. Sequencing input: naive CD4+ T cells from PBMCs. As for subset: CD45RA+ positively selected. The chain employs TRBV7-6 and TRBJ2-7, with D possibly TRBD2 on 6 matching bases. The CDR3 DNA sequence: TGTGCCAGCAGCTTAGGGGCGGGATTAGACTACGAGCAGTACTTC. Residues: CASSLGAGLDYEQYF. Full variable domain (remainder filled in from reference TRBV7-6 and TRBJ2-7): GAGVSQSPRYKVTKRGQDVALRCDPISGHVSLYWYRQALGQGPEFLTYFNYEAQQDKSGLPNDRFSAERPEGSISTLTIQRTEQRDSAMYRCASSLGAGLDYEQYFGPGTRLTVT.